The present T cell receptor beta chain was sequenced within a study of a mutant IDH1 vaccine in newly diagnosed glioma. Across the whole study: Patients were pretreated with radiotherapy, temozolomide, or both, mostly both. V12 occurred at week 35 and V13 at week 47. Overall study results and limits: Overall, more than 80% of patients had vaccine-induced immune responses.

Per germline, CDR1 LGHNA and CDR2 YNFKEQ. Losses at the gene ends were 0 bases for V and 3 bases for J; bases not matched to a gene: 6. This CDR3 is built from 17 residues. With respect to this clone: Its specificity is unknown.

Time point given: week 35, safety follow-up. In the vaccine, a single dose held 300 ug of the mutant IDH1 20-mer peptide, along with topical imiquimod. Produced via immunoSEQ multiplex PCR; TCRdb's table is partial and in-frame only. The repertoire holds around 26,000 clones, with approximately 87% as singletons. The receptor was derived from a young man with glioma. The specimen comprised PBMCs, sampled from a glioma patient whose treatment included an IDH1 peptide vaccine. The chain joins TRBV4-2 to TRBJ2-3; 10 bases align to TRBD2. In nucleotides, the CDR3 is TGTGCCAGCAGCCAAGACCTGGCTAGCGGGAGAACAGATACGCAGTATTTT. It specifies CASSQDLASGRTDTQYF.